This T cell receptor beta chain is from a study of cytomegalovirus exposure and HLA in healthy donors. Whole-study context: The roughly 110 validation repertoires used the same platform as the 550 to 850 first-cohort repertoires (as reported by a later analysis). Study-wide points: In the 120 or so validation repertoires, approximately 94% of cluster scores exceeded 0, per a later analysis. Altogether, some 160 TCR beta chains were recorded as cytomegalovirus-associated. Specificity for CMV antigens was confirmed in vitro for a few of the CMV-associated chains.

The CDR3 is 14 amino acids. Deletions cut 7 bases from V and 0 bases from J, with 11 bases between. CDR1 and CDR2 (germline): LNHDA, SQIVND (reference sequence). Repertoires were generated with immunoSEQ multiplex PCR, while TCRdb's copy carries only in-frame clones and drops some. The data show 60,000 to 85,000 clones, 94% seen once. A word on this clone: What it binds is not known.

This rearrangement joins TRBV19 to TRBJ2-3; D is unclear. The TCR comes from a man younger than 30 in good health and CMV-seropositive. The sample comprised PBMCs. This chain's CDR3 is CASNRGGSTDTQYF. CDR3 bases: TGTGCCAGTAACCGCGGCGGTAGCACAGATACGCAGTATTTT.